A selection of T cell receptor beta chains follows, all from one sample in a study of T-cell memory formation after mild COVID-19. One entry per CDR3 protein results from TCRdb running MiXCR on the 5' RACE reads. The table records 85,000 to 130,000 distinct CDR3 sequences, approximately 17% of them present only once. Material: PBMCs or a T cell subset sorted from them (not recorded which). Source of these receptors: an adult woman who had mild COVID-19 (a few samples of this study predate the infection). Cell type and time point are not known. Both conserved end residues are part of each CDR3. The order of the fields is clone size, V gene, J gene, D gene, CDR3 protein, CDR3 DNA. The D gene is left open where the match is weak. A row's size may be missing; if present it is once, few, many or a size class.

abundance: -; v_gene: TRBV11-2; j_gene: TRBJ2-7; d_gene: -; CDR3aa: CASSTPDRQSSYEQYF; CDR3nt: TGTGCCAGCAGCACCCCAGACAGGCAAAGCTCCTACGAGCAGTACTTC
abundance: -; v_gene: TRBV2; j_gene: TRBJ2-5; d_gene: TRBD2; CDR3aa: CASSRTGGPAETQYF; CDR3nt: TGTGCCAGCAGTAGAACGGGGGGGCCGGCCGAGACCCAGTACTTC
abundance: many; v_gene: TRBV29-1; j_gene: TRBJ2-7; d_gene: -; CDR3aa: CSVEDRGGLYEQYF; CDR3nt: TGCAGCGTTGAAGATCGTGGCGGATTATACGAGCAGTACTTC
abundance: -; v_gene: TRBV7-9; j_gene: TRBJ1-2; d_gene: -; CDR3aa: CASSPDWGRDGYTF; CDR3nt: TGTGCCAGCAGTCCTGACTGGGGGCGGGACGGCTACACCTTC
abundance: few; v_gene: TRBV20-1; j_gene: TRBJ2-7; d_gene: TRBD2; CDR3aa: CSARPGTTYEQYF; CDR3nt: TGCAGTGCTAGACCCGGGACTACCTACGAGCAGTACTTC
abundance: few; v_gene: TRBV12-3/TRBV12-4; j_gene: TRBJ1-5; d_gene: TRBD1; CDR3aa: CASSQGQGVLNQPQHF; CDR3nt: TGTGCCAGCAGTCAGGGACAGGGGGTCCTCAATCAGCCCCAGCATTTT
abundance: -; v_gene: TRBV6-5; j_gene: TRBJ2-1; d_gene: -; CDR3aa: CASTTGRYNEQFF; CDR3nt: TGTGCCAGCACCACCGGCAGATACAATGAGCAGTTCTTC
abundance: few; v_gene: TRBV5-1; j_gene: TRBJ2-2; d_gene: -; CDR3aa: CASSWTTHGELFF; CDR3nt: TGCGCCAGCAGCTGGACGACACACGGGGAGCTGTTTTTT
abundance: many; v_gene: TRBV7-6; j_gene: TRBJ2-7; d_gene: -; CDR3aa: CASSLAVGSGYEQYF; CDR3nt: TGTGCCAGCAGCTTAGCCGTGGGCTCCGGATACGAGCAGTACTTC
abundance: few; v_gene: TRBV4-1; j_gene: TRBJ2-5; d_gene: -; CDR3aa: CASSQKTDEPQETQYF; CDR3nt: TGCGCCAGCAGCCAGAAGACAGACGAGCCCCAAGAGACCCAGTACTTC
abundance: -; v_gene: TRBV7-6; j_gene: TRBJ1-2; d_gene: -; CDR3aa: CASSPGRAKGLYGYTF; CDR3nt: TGTGCCAGCAGCCCGGGGAGGGCGAAGGGGCTCTATGGCTACACCTTC
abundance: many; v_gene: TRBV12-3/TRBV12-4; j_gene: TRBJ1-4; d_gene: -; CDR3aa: CASSLEAGIATNEKLFF; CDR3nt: TGTGCCAGCAGTTTAGAGGCAGGGATTGCAACTAATGAAAAACTGTTTTTT
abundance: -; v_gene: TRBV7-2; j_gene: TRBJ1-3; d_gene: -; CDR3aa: CASSPGISSGNTIYF; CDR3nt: TGTGCCAGCAGCCCTGGGATTTCCTCTGGAAACACCATATATTTT
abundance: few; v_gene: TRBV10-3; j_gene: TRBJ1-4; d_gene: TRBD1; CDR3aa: CATSRTGDGEKLFF; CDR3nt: TGTGCCACCTCCAGGACAGGGGATGGAGAAAAACTGTTTTTT
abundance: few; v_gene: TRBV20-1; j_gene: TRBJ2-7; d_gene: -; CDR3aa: CSAREISTYEQYF; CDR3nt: TGCAGTGCTAGAGAAATCAGCACCTACGAGCAGTACTTC
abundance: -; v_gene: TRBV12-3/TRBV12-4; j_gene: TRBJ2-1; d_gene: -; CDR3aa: CASSLYWYYGSEQFF; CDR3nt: TGTGCCAGCAGTTTATATTGGTATTACGGGAGTGAGCAGTTCTTC
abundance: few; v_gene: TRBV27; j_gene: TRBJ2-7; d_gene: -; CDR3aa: CASSLSSTGTGVEQYF; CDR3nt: TGTGCCAGCAGTTTATCCTCGACGGGAACTGGGGTCGAGCAGTACTTC
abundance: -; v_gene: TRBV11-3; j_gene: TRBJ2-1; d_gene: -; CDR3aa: CASSLEDYSLRNEQFF; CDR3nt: TGTGCCAGCAGCCTAGAGGACTACTCCCTACGAAATGAGCAGTTCTTC
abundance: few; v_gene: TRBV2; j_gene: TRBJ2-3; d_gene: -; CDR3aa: CASRIDTQYF; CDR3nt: TGTGCCAGCAGGATAGATACGCAGTATTTT
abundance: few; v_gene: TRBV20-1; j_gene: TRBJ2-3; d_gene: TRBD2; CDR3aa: CSASSGGAGDTQYF; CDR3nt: TGCAGTGCTTCTAGCGGGGGGGCAGGAGATACGCAGTATTTT
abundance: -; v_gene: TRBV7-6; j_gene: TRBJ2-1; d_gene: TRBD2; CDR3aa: CASSPGPTSGVAYNEQFF; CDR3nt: TGTGCCAGCAGCCCCGGCCCGACTAGCGGGGTGGCCTACAATGAGCAGTTCTTC
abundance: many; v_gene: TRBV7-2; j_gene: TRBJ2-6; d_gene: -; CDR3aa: CASSLRGLGANVLTF; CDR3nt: TGTGCCAGCAGCTTAAGGGGACTTGGGGCCAACGTCCTGACTTTC
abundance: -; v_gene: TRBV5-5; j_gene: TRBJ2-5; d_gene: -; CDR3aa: CASSLATVIQETQYF; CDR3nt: TGTGCCAGCAGCTTGGCAACAGTGATTCAAGAGACCCAGTACTTC
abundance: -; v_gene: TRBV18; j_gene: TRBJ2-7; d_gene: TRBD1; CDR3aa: CASSPQDRAYEQYF; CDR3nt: TGTGCCAGCTCACCCCAGGACAGGGCTTACGAGCAGTACTTC
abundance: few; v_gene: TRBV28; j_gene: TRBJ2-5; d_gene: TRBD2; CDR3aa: CASSFRAGERETQYF; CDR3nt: TGTGCCAGCAGTTTCCGGGCGGGAGAACGAGAGACCCAGTACTTC
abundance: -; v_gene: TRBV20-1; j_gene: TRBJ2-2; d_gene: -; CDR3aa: CSARDFGGGHTGELFF; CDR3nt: TGCAGTGCTAGAGATTTCGGGGGAGGCCACACCGGGGAGCTGTTTTTT
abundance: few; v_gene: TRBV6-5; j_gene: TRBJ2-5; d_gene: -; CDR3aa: CASSYGNQETQYF; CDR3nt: TGTGCCAGCAGTTACGGGAACCAAGAGACCCAGTACTTC